The T cell receptor (beta chain) described here comes from a study of blood T cell repertoires in COVID-19. The overall study: The study drew acute and convalescent COVID-19 samples from the United States, Italy and Spain. From T cells, B-cell-depleted T cells, or PBMCs came the material, which was cDNA or gDNA.

In the authors' workflow: Cell counts per sample came from amplifying reference gene primers. Method: immunoSEQ multiplex PCR; TCRdb's copy keeps in-frame clones and lacks some. The V and J calls and the clone size are those of that table, but D and trimming were determined from the DNA. The sample includes some 210,000 clones, approximately 82% seen only once; the top ten take about 12%. In regard to this clone: Other nucleotide sequences in the sample specify the same CDR3.

The CDR3 is 12 amino acids. Germline V gene data show CDR1 as SGHRS and CDR2 as YFSETQ. V was clipped by 2 bases and J by 5 bases, with 5 bases between them. This clonotype was sampled from a woman between 35 and 50 years old with acute or convalescent COVID-19. The chain couples TRBV5-1 to TRBJ2-1, with D unresolved. The sequenced sample was peripheral blood. CDR3 DNA sequence: TGCGCCAGCAGCTTACTCAACAATGAGCAGTTCTTC. This translates into CASSLLNNEQFF. Full variable domain (rest looked up from reference TRBV5-1 and TRBJ2-1): KAGVTQTPRYLIKTRGQQVTLSCSPISGHRSVSWYQQTPGQGLQFLFEYFSETQRNKGNFPGRFSGRQFSNSRSEMNVSTLELGDSALYLCASSLLNNEQFFGPGTRLTVL.